These 19 T cell receptor beta chains were all obtained from the same sample, sequenced in a study of shared clonotypes between healthy human individuals. Here immunoSEQ multiplex PCR was the method, and the copy in TCRdb shows in-frame clones only, minus some. The table has 630,000 or so clones, roughly 98% seen once. The naive CD8 subset, CD45RO-negative cells positively selected for CCR7, excluded terminally differentiated effector memory CD45RA+ cells. Sequences were obtained from naive CD8+ T cells sorted from blood. These receptors all stem from a man younger than 40 in good health.

V is TRBV27 and J is TRBJ2-2; possibly TRBD2 for D (6 bases). This CDR3 has 14 residues. The germline V and J ends were trimmed by 7 bases and 6 bases, with 15 bases remaining between them. Germline lookup yields CDR1 MNHEY and CDR2 SMNVEV (reference sequence). The CDR3 sequence: CASTSLAPPGELFF. The CDR3 DNA reads as TGTGCCAGCACCTCACTAGCCCCTCCCGGGGAGCTGTTTTTT.

Regarding this clone: Within the sample, other DNA sequences also encode this same CDR3. V usage is TRBV27 and J usage is TRBJ2-7, with 7 bases aligning to TRBD2. There are 13 residues in the CDR3. CDR1 and CDR2 from the germline V gene are MNHEY and SMNVEV (reference sequence). V dropped 2 bases and J dropped 3; count of bases not matched to a gene: 1. CDR3 sequence: CASSLGRVYEQYF. The CDR3 region has the DNA TGTGCCAGCAGTTTAGGGAGGGTCTACGAGCAGTACTTC.

J is TRBJ1-4 and V is TRBV5-1; perhaps TRBD1 as D (5 bases). CDR1 SGHRS and CDR2 YFSETQ come from the germline V gene. The V end lost 2 bases, the J end lost 0 bases, and 8 bases lay between the germline ends. This CDR3 is built from 15 residues. CDR3 DNA: TGCGCCAGCAGCTTCAGGGCCCCAACTAATGAAAAACTGTTTTTT. Its protein product is CASSFRAPTNEKLFF. Full variable domain (rest looked up from reference TRBV5-1 and TRBJ1-4): KAGVTQTPRYLIKTRGQQVTLSCSPISGHRSVSWYQQTPGQGLQFLFEYFSETQRNKGNFPGRFSGRQFSNSRSEMNVSTLELGDSALYLCASSFRAPTNEKLFFGSGTQLSVL.

In this sample, this clone turned up once. This chain joins TRBV14 and TRBJ2-1, with D hard to call. This CDR3 spans 12 amino acids. The V and J ends lost 2 bases and 11 bases respectively, with 10 bases between them. The germline gives CDR1 SGHDN, CDR2 FVKESK. CDR3 sequence reads: CASSQHNPKQFF. The CDR3 DNA sequence: TGTGCCAGCAGCCAACATAACCCGAAGCAGTTCTTC.

The CDR3 region has the DNA TGTGCCAGCACCACCCCCGAGCACCGTTATGGCTACACCTTC. Protein product: CASTTPEHRYGYTF. This chain connects TRBV9 to TRBJ1-2; D remains unclear. Trimming took off 6 bases at V and 5 bases at J, with 17 bases between the two ends. Looked up from germline, CDR1 is SGDLS and CDR2 is YYNGEE. This CDR3 comprises 14 residues.

The chain has TRBV5-1 and TRBJ2-6; TRBD1 agrees at 10 bases. CDR1 is SGHRS and CDR2 is YFSETQ in the germline V gene. The trim removed 0 bases at V and 10 bases at J, leaving 16 bases unmatched. The CDR3 totals 19 residues. The CDR3 protein is CASSLVGPRDRGGKNVLTF. CDR3 nucleotides: TGCGCCAGCAGCTTGGTTGGCCCCCGGGACAGGGGCGGTAAGAACGTCCTGACTTTC.

The chain carries TRBV13 and TRBJ2-5, with TRBD1 as a possible D gene (5 bases). Germline CDR1 and CDR2: PRHDT and FYEKMQ (reference sequence). This CDR3 contains 14 residues. V was trimmed by 5 bases and J by 4 bases, leaving 14 bases between them. In nucleotides, the CDR3 is TGTGCCAGCAGCACACAGGAGAACAGAGAGACCCAGTACTTC. This codes for CASSTQENRETQYF. Complete variable domain (other parts from reference TRBV13 and TRBJ2-5): AAGVIQSPRHLIKEKRETATLKCYPIPRHDTVYWYQQGPGQDPQFLISFYEKMQSDKGSIPDRFSAQQFSDYHSELNMSSLELGDSALYFCASSTQENRETQYFGPGTRLLVL.

The chain couples TRBV27 to TRBJ1-1; 9 nucleotides line up with TRBD1. V shed 7 bases and J 3 bases; nucleotides not matched to a gene: 9. The CDR3 totals 15 residues. From germline, CDR1 is MNHEY and CDR2 SMNVEV (reference sequence). CDR3 nucleotide sequence: TGTGCCAGCAAGACCTTACAGGGGGCACACACTGAAGCTTTCTTT. Its translation is CASKTLQGAHTEAFF.

The chain's CDR3 is CASGLQGFLNEQYF. The CDR3 DNA sequence: TGCGCCAGCGGCCTACAAGGGTTTTTGAACGAGCAGTACTTC. The V call is TRBV5-1, the J call TRBJ2-7, with D hard to call. The V and J ends lost 7 bases and 5 bases respectively, with 19 bases between them. The germline V gene has CDR1 SGHRS and CDR2 YFSETQ. The CDR3 totals 14 residues.

The rearrangement links TRBV28 to TRBJ2-7; TRBD1 agrees at 9 bases. The CDR3 sequence is 14 residues long. V lost 3 bases, J lost 5 bases, and 5 bases stayed unmatched. The germline V gene has CDR1 MDHEN and CDR2 SYDVKM. The CDR3 DNA is TGTGCCAGCAGTTTGAGGGGACAGGGCCACGAGCAGTACTTC. It codes for CASSLRGQGHEQYF. Full variable domain (rest looked up from reference TRBV28 and TRBJ2-7): DVKVTQSSRYLVKRTGEKVFLECVQDMDHENMFWYRQDPGLGLRLIYFSYDVKMKEKGDIPEGYSVSREKKERFSLILESASTNQTSMYLCASSLRGQGHEQYFGPGTRLTVT.

This clone appeared once. This rearrangement joins TRBV4-3 to TRBJ2-2; D may correspond to TRBD1 or TRBD2 (6 bases each). V lost 3 bases and J lost 6, with 20 bases in between. The CDR3 totals 17 residues. Germline assignment: CDR1 LGHNA and CDR2 YSLEER. DNA for the CDR3: TGCGCCAGCAGCCATCAAACAGGGACACGGGAGTCCGGGGAGCTGTTTTTT. Translating gives CASSHQTGTRESGELFF.

This clone has a single count. J is TRBJ2-7 and V is TRBV27; 8 bases map to TRBD2. CDR1 and CDR2 (germline): MNHEY, SMNVEV (reference sequence). CDR3 size: 15 residues. V trimming: 4 bases; J trimming: 0 bases; junction bases outside the gene matches: 5. The CDR3 DNA is TGTGCCAGCAGTTCCCTGACTAGCGACTCCTACGAGCAGTACTTC. Translating gives CASSSLTSDSYEQYF.

The chain uses TRBV10-3 and TRBJ2-1, with D maybe TRBD2 (5 bases). Germline CDR1 is ENHRY and CDR2 is SYGVKD. Between the trimmed V and J ends, which lost 2 bases and 2 bases, there was a span of 13 bases. The CDR3 sequence is 16 residues long. CDR3 nucleotides: TGTGCCATCAGTGAGGGTGGGAGCGAAACCTACAATGAGCAGTTCTTC. Translated: CAISEGGSETYNEQFF.

The chain has TRBV11-2 and TRBJ2-1, with D hard to call. Germline values: CDR1 SGHAT, CDR2 FQNNGV. Trimming took off 1 base at V and 4 bases at J, with 14 bases between the two ends. CDR3 length: 16 amino acids. The chain's CDR3 is CASSLANGHEYNEQFF. In DNA, the CDR3 is TGTGCCAGCAGCTTAGCTAACGGCCACGAATACAATGAGCAGTTCTTC.

The V call is TRBV20-1, the J call TRBJ2-5; tentative D call: TRBD1 (6 bases). CDR1 and CDR2 from the germline V gene are DFQATT and SNEGSKA (reference sequence). The CDR3 length is 11 residues. The CDR3 spells CSRDIQETQYF. CDR3 sequence (DNA): TGCAGCCGGGACATACAAGAGACCCAGTACTTC.

The sample holds one count of this clone. V is TRBV11-2 and J is TRBJ1-2; perhaps TRBD1 as D (5 bases). Germline CDR1 and CDR2: SGHAT and FQNNGV. This CDR3 is 12 amino acids long. Trimming pared 4 bases from V and 4 bases from J, leaving 7 bases between. The CDR3 protein is CASSSGTYGYTF. In nucleotides, the CDR3 is TGTGCCAGCAGCTCGGGGACCTATGGCTACACCTTC. The variable domain in full, completed from reference TRBV11-2 and TRBJ1-2, reads EAGVAQSPRYKIIEKRQSVAFWCNPISGHATLYWYQQILGQGPKLLIQFQNNGVVDDSQLPKDRFSAERLKGVDSTLKIQPAKLEDSAVYLCASSSGTYGYTFGSGTRLTVV.

The chain links TRBV7-9 to TRBJ2-5; a possible D gene is TRBD1 (6 bases). Per germline, CDR1 SEHNR and CDR2 FQNEAQ (reference sequence). The CDR3 is 16 amino acids. The V and J ends lost 4 bases and 5 bases respectively, with 20 bases between them. As DNA, the CDR3 is TGTGCCAGCAGCTCTGTAGCAGACAGGATCGAGGAGACCCAGTACTTC. Translating it yields CASSSVADRIEETQYF.

V is TRBV7-2 and J is TRBJ2-1; D remains unclear. The germline V gene has CDR1 SGHTA and CDR2 FQGNSA. Trimming cost V 1 base and J 6 bases, with 4 bases left between them. The CDR3 has 12 amino acids. In DNA form, the CDR3 reads TGTGCCAGCAGCTTAGGGGTCAATGAGCAGTTCTTC. Amino acids: CASSLGVNEQFF.

The gene calls are TRBV7-9 and TRBJ2-1; 10 bases agree with TRBD2. In germline, CDR1 is SEHNR, CDR2 FQNEAQ (reference sequence). Germline trimming cut 5 bases from V and 12 bases from J; bases unmatched to any gene: 10. The CDR3 has 14 residues. Written as DNA, the CDR3 is TGTGCCAGCAGCCCCACTAGCGGGGAGAGGGCGCAGTTCTTC. This gives the protein CASSPTSGERAQFF.